This T cell receptor (beta chain) derives from a study of CD8 T cells in ankylosing spondylitis. A quantitative 5'-RACE method, one with molecular barcodes, was used to make TCR beta libraries. In TCRdb, the 5' RACE reads were re-called with MiXCR into one record per CDR3 protein. Among about 89,000 distinct CDR3 sequences, around 30% were seen once, and the ten largest hold roughly three fifths. The CDR3 covers 15 residues. Germline CDR1 SGHTA, CDR2 FQGNSA. The V end was cut by 1 base, the J end by 2 bases, with 11 bases between. This clonotype has at least ten counts. Its specificity is unknown. Study results and caveats: Existing reports had already noted some motif variants in reactive arthritis synovial fluid and blood. Characteristic, it appeared, of ankylosing spondylitis blood was a TCR beta motif of eight highly homologous variants.

The sample taken for sequencing was blood, either unsorted or a sorted T cell fraction (not recorded which). This TCR was sampled from a male donor with ankylosing spondylitis or in good health (not recorded which). This sequence joins TRBV7-2 and TRBJ1-2; no clear D gene. CDR3 sequence reads: CASSLGGTQNYGYTF. The CDR3 bases are TGTGCCAGCAGCTTAGGGGGAACTCAAAACTATGGCTACACCTTC.